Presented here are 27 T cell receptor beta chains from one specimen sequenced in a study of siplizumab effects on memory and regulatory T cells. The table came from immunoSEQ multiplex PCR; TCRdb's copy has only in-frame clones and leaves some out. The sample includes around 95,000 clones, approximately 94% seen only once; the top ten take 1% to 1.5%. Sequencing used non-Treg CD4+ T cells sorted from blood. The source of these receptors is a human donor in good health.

The chain's CDR3 is CASTRTGVGTQYF. In DNA form, the CDR3 reads TGTGCCAGCACTCGAACTGGGGTCGGGACCCAGTACTTC. The rearrangement joins TRBV6-6 to TRBJ2-5; D gene uncertain. From germline, CDR1 is MNHNY and CDR2 SVGAGI (reference sequence). V gave up 7 bases and J gave up 7 bases, with 16 bases separating them. The CDR3 runs 13 residues.

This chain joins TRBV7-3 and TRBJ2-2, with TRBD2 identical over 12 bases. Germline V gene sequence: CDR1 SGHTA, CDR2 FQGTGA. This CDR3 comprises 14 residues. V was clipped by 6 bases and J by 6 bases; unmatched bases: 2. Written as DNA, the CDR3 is TGTGCCAGCAGGGGACTAGCGGGTGCCGGGGAGCTGTTTTTT. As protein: CASRGLAGAGELFF.

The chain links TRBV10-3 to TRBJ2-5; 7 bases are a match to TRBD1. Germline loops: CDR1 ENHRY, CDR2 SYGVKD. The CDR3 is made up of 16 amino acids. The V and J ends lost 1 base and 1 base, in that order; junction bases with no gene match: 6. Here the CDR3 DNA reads TGTGCCATCAGTGAGTTACTTACAGGGGCCCAAGAGACCCAGTACTTC. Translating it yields CAISELLTGAQETQYF.

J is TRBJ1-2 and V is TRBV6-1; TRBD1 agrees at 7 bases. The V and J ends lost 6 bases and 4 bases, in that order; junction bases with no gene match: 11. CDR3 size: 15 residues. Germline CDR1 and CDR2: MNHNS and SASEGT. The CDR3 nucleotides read TGTGCCAGCAGCCTCTCCTCGGGACAGATCTATGGCTACACCTTC. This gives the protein CASSLSSGQIYGYTF.

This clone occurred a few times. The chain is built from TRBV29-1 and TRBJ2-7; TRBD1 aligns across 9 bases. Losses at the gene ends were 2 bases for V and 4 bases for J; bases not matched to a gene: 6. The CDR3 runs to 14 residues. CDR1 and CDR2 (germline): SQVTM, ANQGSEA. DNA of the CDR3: TGCAGCGTTGAATCGCGACAGGGGGTATACGAGCAGTACTTC. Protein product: CSVESRQGVYEQYF.

CDR3 loop: CASSRQGYSGNTIYF. The CDR3 region has the DNA TGTGCCAGTAGTCGACAGGGCTACTCTGGAAACACCATATATTTT. The chain combines TRBV19 with TRBJ1-3, with 7 bases fitting TRBD1. Germline V CDR1 and CDR2: LNHDA, SQIVND (reference sequence). V trimming: 5 bases; J trimming: 0 bases; junction bases outside the gene matches: 4. The CDR3 is made up of 15 amino acids.

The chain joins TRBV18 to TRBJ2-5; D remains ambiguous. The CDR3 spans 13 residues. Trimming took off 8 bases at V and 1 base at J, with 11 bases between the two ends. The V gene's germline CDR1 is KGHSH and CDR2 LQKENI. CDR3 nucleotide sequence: TGTGCCAGCCTGGTAGCTCTCCAAGAGACCCAGTACTTC. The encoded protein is CASLVALQETQYF.

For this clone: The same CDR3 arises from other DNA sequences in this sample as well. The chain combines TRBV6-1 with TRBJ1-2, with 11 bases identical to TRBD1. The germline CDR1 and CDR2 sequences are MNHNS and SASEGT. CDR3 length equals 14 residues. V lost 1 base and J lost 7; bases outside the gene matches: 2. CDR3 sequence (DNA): TGTGCCAGCAGTGAAGTCGGGACAGGGGGTGGCTACACCTTC. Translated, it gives CASSEVGTGGGYTF.

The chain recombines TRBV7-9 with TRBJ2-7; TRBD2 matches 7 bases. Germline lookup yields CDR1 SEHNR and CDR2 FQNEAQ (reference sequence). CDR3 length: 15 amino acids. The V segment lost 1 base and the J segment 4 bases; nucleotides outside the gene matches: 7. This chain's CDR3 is CASSLDGAGSYEQYF. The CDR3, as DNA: TGTGCCAGCAGCTTAGATGGAGCGGGGTCTTACGAGCAGTACTTC. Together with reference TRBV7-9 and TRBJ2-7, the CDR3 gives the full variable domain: DTGVSQNPRHKITKRGQNVTFRCDPISEHNRLYWYRQTLGQGPEFLTYFQNEAQLEKSRLLSDRFSAERPKGSFSTLEIQRTEQGDSAMYLCASSLDGAGSYEQYFGPGTRLTVT.

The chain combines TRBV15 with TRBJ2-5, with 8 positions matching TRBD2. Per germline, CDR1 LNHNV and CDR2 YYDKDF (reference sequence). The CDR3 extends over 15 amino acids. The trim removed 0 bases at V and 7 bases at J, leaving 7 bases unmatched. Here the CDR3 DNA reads TGTGCCACCAGCAGAGATCCGGGGAGCGGGGGGACCCAGTACTTC. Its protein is CATSRDPGSGGTQYF. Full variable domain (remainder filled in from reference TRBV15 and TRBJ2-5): DAMVIQNPRYQVTQFGKPVTLSCSQTLNHNVMYWYQQKSSQAPKLLFHYYDKDFNNEADTPDNFQSRRPNTSFCFLDIRSPGLGDTAMYLCATSRDPGSGGTQYFGPGTRLLVL.

The CDR3 region is CASWEDGGELFF. DNA of the CDR3: TGTGCCTCTTGGGAGGATGGCGGGGAGCTGTTTTTT. The V and J genes are TRBV25-1 and TRBJ2-2; D is possibly TRBD2 (6 bases). The V gene's germline CDR1 is MGHDK and CDR2 SYGVNS. V was pared by 11 bases and J by 7 bases, with 14 bases between. The CDR3 runs 12 residues.

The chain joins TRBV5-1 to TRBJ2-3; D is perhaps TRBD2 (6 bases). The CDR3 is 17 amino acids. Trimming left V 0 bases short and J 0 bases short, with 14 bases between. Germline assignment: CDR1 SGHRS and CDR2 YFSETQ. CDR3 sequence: CASSLAWDSPSTDTQYF. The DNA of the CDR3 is TGCGCCAGCAGCTTGGCCTGGGACTCCCCAAGCACAGATACGCAGTATTTT.

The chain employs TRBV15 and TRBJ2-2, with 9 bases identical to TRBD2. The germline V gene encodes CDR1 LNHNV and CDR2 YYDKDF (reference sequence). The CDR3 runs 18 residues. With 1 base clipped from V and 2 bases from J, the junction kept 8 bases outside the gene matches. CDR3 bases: TGTGCCACCAGCAGAGGTACTGGACTAGCGAGAAACACCGGGGAGCTGTTTTTT. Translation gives CATSRGTGLARNTGELFF. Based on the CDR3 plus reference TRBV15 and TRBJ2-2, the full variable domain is DAMVIQNPRYQVTQFGKPVTLSCSQTLNHNVMYWYQQKSSQAPKLLFHYYDKDFNNEADTPDNFQSRRPNTSFCFLDIRSPGLGDTAMYLCATSRGTGLARNTGELFFGEGSRLTVL.

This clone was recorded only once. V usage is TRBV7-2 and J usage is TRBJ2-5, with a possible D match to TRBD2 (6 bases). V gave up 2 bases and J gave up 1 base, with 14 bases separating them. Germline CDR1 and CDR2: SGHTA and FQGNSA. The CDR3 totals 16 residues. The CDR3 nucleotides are TGTGCCAGCAGCTTAATGGGACTGGGTATCCAAGAGACCCAGTACTTC. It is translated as CASSLMGLGIQETQYF.

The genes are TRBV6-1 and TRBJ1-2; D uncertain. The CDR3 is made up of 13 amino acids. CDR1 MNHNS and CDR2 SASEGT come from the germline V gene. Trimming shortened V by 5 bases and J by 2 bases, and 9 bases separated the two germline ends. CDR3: CASSTAANYGYTF. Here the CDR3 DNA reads TGTGCCAGCAGTACGGCAGCAAACTATGGCTACACCTTC.

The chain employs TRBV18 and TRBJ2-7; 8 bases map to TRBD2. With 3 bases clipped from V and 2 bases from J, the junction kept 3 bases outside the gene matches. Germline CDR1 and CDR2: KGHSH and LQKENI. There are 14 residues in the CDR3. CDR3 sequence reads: CASSPSGLAYEQYF. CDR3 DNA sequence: TGTGCCAGCTCACCCTCGGGACTAGCCTACGAGCAGTACTTC.

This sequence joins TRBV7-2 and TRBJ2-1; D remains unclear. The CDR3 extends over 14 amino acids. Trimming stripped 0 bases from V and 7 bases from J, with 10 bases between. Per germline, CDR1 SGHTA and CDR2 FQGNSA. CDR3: CASSLAGSWNEQFF. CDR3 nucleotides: TGTGCCAGCAGCTTAGCGGGAAGTTGGAATGAGCAGTTCTTC.

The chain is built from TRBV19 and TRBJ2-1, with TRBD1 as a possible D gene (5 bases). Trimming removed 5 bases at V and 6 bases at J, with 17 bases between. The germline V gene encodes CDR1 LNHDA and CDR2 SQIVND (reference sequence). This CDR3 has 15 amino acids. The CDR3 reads CASSPSRVRANEQFF. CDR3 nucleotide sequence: TGTGCCAGTAGTCCAAGCAGGGTCAGGGCCAATGAGCAGTTCTTC.

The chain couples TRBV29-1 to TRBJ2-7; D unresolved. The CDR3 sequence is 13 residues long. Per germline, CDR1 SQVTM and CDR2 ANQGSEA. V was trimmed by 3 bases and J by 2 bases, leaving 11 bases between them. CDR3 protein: CSVDGLSPYEQYF. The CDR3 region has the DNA TGCAGCGTTGATGGCCTAAGCCCCTACGAGCAGTACTTC.

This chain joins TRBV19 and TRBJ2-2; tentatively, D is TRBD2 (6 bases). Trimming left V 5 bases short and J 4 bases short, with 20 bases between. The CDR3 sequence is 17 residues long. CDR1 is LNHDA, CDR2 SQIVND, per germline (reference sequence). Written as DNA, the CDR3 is TGTGCCAGTAGTCCGTGGTCCGCAGGGACTGGCACCGGGGAGCTGTTTTTT. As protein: CASSPWSAGTGTGELFF.

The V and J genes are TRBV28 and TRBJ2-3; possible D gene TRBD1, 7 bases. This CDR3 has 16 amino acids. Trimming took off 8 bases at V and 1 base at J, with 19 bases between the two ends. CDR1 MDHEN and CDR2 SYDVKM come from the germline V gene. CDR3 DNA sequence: TGTGCCAGCGGTAACAGGGGACTTGCCGGCACAGATACGCAGTATTTT. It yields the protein CASGNRGLAGTDTQYF.

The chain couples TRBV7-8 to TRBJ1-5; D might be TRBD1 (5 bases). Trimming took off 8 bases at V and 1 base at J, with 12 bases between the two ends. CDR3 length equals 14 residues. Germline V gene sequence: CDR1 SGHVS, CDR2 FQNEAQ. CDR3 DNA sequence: TGTGCCAGCGGGCGGGGGGAGAGCAATCAGCCCCAGCATTTT. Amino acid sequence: CASGRGESNQPQHF.

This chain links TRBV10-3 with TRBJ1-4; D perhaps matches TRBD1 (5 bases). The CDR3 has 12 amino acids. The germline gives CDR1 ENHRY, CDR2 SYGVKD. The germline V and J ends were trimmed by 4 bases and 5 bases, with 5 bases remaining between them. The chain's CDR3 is CAISGTNEKLFF. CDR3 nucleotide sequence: TGTGCCATCAGTGGGACAAATGAAAAACTGTTTTTT.

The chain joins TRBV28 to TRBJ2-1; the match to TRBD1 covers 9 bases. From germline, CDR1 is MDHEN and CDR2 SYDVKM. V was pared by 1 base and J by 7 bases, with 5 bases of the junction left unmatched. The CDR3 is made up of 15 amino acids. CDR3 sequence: CASSLSGTGRNEQFF. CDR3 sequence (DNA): TGTGCCAGCAGTTTATCTGGGACAGGGAGGAATGAGCAGTTCTTC.

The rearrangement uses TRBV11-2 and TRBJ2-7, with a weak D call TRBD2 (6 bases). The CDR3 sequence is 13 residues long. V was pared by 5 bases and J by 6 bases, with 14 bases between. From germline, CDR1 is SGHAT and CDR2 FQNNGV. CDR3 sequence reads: CASSRGSTGEQYF. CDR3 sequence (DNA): TGTGCCAGCAGCCGGGGGTCCACCGGCGAGCAGTACTTC.

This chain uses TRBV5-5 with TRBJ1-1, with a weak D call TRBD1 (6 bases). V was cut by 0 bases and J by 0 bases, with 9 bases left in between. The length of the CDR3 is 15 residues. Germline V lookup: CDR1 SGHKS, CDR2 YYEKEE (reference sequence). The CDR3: CASSLGTAMNTEAFF. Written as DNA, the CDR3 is TGTGCCAGCAGCTTGGGGACAGCGATGAACACTGAAGCTTTCTTT.

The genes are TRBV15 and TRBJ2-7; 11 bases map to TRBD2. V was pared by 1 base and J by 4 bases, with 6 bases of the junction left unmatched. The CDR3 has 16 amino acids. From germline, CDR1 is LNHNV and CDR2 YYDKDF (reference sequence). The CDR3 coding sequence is TGTGCCACCAGCAGAGGTCCCGGGACTAGCGGATACGAGCAGTACTTC. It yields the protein CATSRGPGTSGYEQYF.